A single sample is the source of the 5 T cell receptor beta chains below, sequenced in a study of blood T cell repertoires in COVID-19. TCRdb's copy holds only in-frame clones and misses some; the assay was immunoSEQ multiplex PCR. The sample carries around 67,000 clones, more than 70% recorded once. Sequenced: peripheral blood. The receptors were sampled from a man in his forties or fifties with active COVID-19.

The chain is built from TRBV3-1 (or the pseudogene TRBV3-2) and TRBJ2-2; D is perhaps TRBD1 (5 bases). The V end lost 6 bases, the J end lost 4 bases, and 15 bases lay between the germline ends. This CDR3 contains 15 residues. The V gene's germline CDR1 is LGHDT and CDR2 YNNKEL (reference sequence). The CDR3 reads CASRPTVSVTGELFF. In DNA, the CDR3 is TGTGCCAGCAGGCCGACAGTTTCCGTCACCGGGGAGCTGTTTTTT.

This chain joins TRBV28 and TRBJ1-4; no reliable D call. In germline, CDR1 is MDHEN, CDR2 SYDVKM. V was shortened by 7 bases and J by 4 bases, with 25 bases between the two germline ends. The CDR3 contains 18 residues. In nucleotides, the CDR3 is TGTGCCAGCACTGCGGGTGAGGGTTGGGTGGGCTATAATGAAAAACTGTTTTTT. It yields the protein CASTAGEGWVGYNEKLFF.

The gene calls are TRBV5-4 and TRBJ1-1; 9 bases are shared with TRBD1. V was pared by 2 bases and J by 3 bases, with 5 bases of the junction left unmatched. The CDR3 covers 15 residues. Germline assignment: CDR1 SGHNT and CDR2 YYREEE (reference sequence). CDR3: CASSFRDREDTEAFF. CDR3 nucleotide sequence: TGTGCCAGCAGCTTCCGGGACAGGGAGGACACTGAAGCTTTCTTT.

This clone was picked up a small number of times. The V call is TRBV28, the J call TRBJ1-4; D is perhaps TRBD1 (5 bases). CDR1 is MDHEN and CDR2 is SYDVKM in the germline V gene. This CDR3 spans 17 amino acids. The germline V and J ends were trimmed by 2 bases and 5 bases, with 18 bases remaining between them. The DNA for the CDR3 is TGTGCCAGCAGTTTAGTCGTCGCGCGACAGTTCAATGAAAAACTGTTTTTT. Amino acids: CASSLVVARQFNEKLFF.

The J gene is TRBJ2-1, the V gene TRBV7-8; TRBD1 matches at 7 bases. This CDR3 has 17 residues. Unmatched junction bases numbered 9, after V lost 4 bases and J lost 0 bases. The germline gives CDR1 SGHVS, CDR2 FQNEAQ. CDR3 region: CASSSPLWDSSYNEQFF. The CDR3 coding sequence is TGTGCCAGCAGCTCGCCCCTCTGGGACAGCTCCTACAATGAGCAGTTCTTC.